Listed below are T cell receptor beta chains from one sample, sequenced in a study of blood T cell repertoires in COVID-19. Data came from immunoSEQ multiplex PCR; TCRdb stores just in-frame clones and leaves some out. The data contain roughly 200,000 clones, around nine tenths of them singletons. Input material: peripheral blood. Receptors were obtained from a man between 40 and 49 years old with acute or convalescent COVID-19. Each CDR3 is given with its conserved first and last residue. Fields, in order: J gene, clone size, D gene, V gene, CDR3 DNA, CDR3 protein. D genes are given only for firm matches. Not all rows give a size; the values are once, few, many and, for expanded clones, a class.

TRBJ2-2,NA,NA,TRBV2,TGTGCCAGCAGTTCCGGGACACTTAACACCGGGGAGCTGTTTTTT,CASSSGTLNTGELFF
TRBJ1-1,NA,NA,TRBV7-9,TGTGCCAGCAGCTTAAGGACAGTAGAAGGCACTGAAGCTTTCTTT,CASSLRTVEGTEAFF
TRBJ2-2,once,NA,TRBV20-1,TGCAGTGCTAGTGCCCAGAACACCGGGGAGCTGTTTTTT,CSASAQNTGELFF
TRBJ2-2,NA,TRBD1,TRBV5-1,TGCGCCAGCAGCCCGACAGGGTCTAACACCGGGGAGCTGTTTTTT,CASSPTGSNTGELFF
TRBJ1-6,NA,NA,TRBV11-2,TGTGCCAGCAGCCCGAGAGGCGCCTTAAATTCACCCCTCCACTTT,CASSPRGALNSPLHF
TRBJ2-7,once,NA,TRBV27,TGTGCCAGCAGTTTAGGCCGCACCTACGAGCAGTACTTC,CASSLGRTYEQYF
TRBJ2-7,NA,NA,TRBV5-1,TGCGCCAGCAGCTTGGGTTTATCGCGACTTATTACCTACGAGCAGTACTTC,CASSLGLSRLITYEQYF
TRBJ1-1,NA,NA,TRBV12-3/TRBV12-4,TGTGCCAGCTCCCCTAGGACTGAAGCTTTCTTT,CASSPRTEAFF
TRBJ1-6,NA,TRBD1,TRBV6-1,TGTGCCAGCAGTGGTACAGGGGGATCCTATAATTCACCCCTCCACTTT,CASSGTGGSYNSPLHF
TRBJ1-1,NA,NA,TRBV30,TGTGCCTGGTCTACAGGGACGGACACTGAAGCTTTCTTT,CAWSTGTDTEAFF
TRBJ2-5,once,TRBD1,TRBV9,TGTGCCAGCAGCCCCCGGACAGGGGCCCTCCAAGAGACCCAGTACTTC,CASSPRTGALQETQYF
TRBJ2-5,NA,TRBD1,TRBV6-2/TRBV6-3,TGTGCCAGCAGTCGGACAGGGGGTGACGAGACCCAGTACTTC,CASSRTGGDETQYF
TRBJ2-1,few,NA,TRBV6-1,TGTGCCAGCAGCGAAGTAGGGGGGGGCCGCAATGAGCAGTTCTTC,CASSEVGGGRNEQFF
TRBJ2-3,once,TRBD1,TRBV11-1,TGTGCCAGCAGTTTCCGACAGGGTAGCACAGATACGCAGTATTTT,CASSFRQGSTDTQYF
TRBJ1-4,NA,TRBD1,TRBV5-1,TGCGCCAGCAGCTTGGCCAGGGGACAGGGTGAAAAACTGTTTTTT,CASSLARGQGEKLFF
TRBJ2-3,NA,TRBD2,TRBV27,TGTGCCAGCAGTTTCCGTCCGGCTAGCGGGGCCGACACAGATACGCAGTATTTT,CASSFRPASGADTDTQYF
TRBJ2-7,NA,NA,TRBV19,TGTGCCAGTAGTATAGGAGAGAACTACGAGCAGTACTTC,CASSIGENYEQYF
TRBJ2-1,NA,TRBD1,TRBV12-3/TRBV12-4,TGTGCCAGCAGCCGACAGGGGGATGAGCAGTTCTTC,CASSRQGDEQFF
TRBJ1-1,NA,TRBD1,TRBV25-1,TGTGCCAGCAGTGATTGGACAGGGGCTAACACTGAAGCTTTCTTT,CASSDWTGANTEAFF
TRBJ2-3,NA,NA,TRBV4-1,TGCGCCAGCAGCCCAGACAGGATCACAGATACGCAGTATTTT,CASSPDRITDTQYF
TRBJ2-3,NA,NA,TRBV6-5,TGTGCCAGCAGCCTCAGGTTACCCACAGATACGCAGTATTTT,CASSLRLPTDTQYF
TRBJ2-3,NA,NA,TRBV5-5,TGTGCCAGCAGCCTGCCCACTAGCACAGATACGCAGTATTTT,CASSLPTSTDTQYF
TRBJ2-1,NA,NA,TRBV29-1,TGCAGCTTAAAAAGGGGGTCGACCTACAATGAGCAGTTCTTC,CSLKRGSTYNEQFF
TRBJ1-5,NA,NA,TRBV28,TGTGCCAGCAGACTTTCAGCAGGCGAGAATCAGCCCCAGCATTTT,CASRLSAGENQPQHF
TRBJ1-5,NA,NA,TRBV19,TGTGCCAGTAGTATAAGGGTGTTACAGGGTCATCAGCCCCAGCATTTT,CASSIRVLQGHQPQHF